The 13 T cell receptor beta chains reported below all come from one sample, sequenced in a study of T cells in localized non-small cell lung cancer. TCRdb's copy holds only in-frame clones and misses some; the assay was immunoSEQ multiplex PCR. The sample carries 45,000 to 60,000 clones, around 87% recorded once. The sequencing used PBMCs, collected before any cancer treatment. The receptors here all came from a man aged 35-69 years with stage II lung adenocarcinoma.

The CDR3 loop reads CASSKVDRDTGELFF. The CDR3 DNA reads as TGTGCCAGCAGCAAAGTGGACAGGGACACCGGGGAGCTGTTTTTT. This chain joins TRBV21-1 and TRBJ2-2; TRBD1, as called in the table, went unchecked against the DNA. TRBV21-1 is a listed pseudogene. The CDR3 has 15 residues.

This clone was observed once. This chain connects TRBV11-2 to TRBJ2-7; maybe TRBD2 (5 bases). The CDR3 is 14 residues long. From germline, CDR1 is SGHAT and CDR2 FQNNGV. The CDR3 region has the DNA TGTGCCAGCAGCTTAGGGCCGGGAATTACTGGCTGGCACGTC. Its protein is CASSLGPGITGWHV.

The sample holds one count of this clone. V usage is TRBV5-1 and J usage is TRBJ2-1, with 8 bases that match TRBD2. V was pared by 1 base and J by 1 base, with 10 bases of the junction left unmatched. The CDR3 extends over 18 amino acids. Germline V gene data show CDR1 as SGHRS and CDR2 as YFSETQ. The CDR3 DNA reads TGCGCCAGCAGCTTGATCGGTCTCGGGGGGGCGTCCTACAATGAGCAGTTCTTC. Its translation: CASSLIGLGGASYNEQFF.

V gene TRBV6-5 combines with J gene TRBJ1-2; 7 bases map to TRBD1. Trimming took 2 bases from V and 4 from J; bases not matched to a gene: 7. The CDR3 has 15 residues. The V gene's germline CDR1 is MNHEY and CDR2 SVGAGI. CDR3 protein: CASSYAGGGFYGYTF. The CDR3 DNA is TGTGCCAGCAGTTACGCAGGGGGGGGATTCTATGGCTACACCTTC.

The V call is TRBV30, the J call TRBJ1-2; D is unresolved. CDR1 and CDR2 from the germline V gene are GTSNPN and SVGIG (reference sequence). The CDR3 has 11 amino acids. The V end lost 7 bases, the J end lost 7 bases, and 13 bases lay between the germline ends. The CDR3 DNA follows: TGTGCCTCGCATATTGAGGGTGGCTACACCTTC. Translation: CASHIEGGYTF.

CDR3 protein: CASSPLGNEQFF. CDR3 coding DNA: TGTGCCAGCAGCCCCTTGGGCAATGAGCAGTTCTTC. The chain joins TRBV7-8 to TRBJ2-1, with D hard to call. CDR1 and CDR2 from the germline V gene are SGHVS and FQNEAQ. This CDR3 has 12 residues. Between the trimmed V and J ends, which lost 5 bases and 6 bases, there was a span of 8 bases.

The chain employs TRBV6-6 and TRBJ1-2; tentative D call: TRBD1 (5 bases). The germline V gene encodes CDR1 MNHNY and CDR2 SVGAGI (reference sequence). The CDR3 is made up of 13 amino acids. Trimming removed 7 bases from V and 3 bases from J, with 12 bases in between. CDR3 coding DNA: TGTGCCAGCACTAAAGCGGGGCACTATGGCTACACCTTC. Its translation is CASTKAGHYGYTF.

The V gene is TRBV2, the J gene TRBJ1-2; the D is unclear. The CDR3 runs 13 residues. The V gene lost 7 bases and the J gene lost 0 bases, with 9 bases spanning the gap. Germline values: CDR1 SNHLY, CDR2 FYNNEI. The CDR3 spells CASKAPTNYGYTF. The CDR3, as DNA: TGTGCCAGCAAGGCACCTACTAACTATGGCTACACCTTC.

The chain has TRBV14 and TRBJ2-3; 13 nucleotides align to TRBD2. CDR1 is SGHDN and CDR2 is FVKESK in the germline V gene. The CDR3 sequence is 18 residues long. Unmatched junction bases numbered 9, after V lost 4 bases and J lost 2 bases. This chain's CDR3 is CASSRGLAGAHYTDTQYF. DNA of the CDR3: TGTGCCAGCAGCCGAGGACTAGCGGGGGCCCATTACACAGATACGCAGTATTTT.

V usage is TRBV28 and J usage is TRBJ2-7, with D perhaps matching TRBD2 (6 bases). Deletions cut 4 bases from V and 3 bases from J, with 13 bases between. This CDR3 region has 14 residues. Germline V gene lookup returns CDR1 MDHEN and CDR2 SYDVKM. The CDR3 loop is CASSSRLVGYEQYV. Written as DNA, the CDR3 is TGTGCCAGCAGTTCCCGACTAGTAGGCTACGAGCAGTACGTC.

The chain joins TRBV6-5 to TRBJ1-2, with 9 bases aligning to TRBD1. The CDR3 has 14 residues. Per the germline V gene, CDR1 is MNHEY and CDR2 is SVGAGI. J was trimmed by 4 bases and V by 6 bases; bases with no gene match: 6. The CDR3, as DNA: TGTGCCAGCAGACTCGACAGGGGGGTCTATGGCTACACCTTC. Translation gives CASRLDRGVYGYTF.

The CDR3 coding sequence is TGTGCCAGCAGCTTAGGGGGGGTGTACAATGAGCAGTTCTTC. The encoded protein is CASSLGGVYNEQFF. This sequence joins TRBV5-4 and TRBJ2-1, with D perhaps TRBD2 (7 bases). The germline V gene encodes CDR1 SGHNT and CDR2 YYREEE (reference sequence). Trimming took 2 bases from V and 4 from J, leaving 10 bases between them. The CDR3 loop spans 14 amino acids. The whole variable domain, remainder taken from reference TRBV5-4 and TRBJ2-1, is ETGVTQSPTHLIKTRGQQVTLRCSSQSGHNTVSWYQQALGQGPQFIFQYYREEENGRGNFPPRFSGLQFPNYSSELNVNALELDDSALYLCASSLGGVYNEQFFGPGTRLTVL.

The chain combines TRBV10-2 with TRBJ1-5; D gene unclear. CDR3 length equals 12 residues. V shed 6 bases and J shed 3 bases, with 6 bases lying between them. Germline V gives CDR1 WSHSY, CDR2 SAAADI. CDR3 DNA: TGCGCCAGCAGCGCCTACAATCAGCCCCAGCATTTT. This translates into CASSAYNQPQHF.